These 20 T cell receptor beta chains were sequenced from one sample in a study of T cell changes during pregnancy in multiple sclerosis. The assay was immunoSEQ multiplex PCR, and TCRdb's table has in-frame clones only and misses some. The sample has 85,000 to 100,000 clones, 92% seen once. The source material was peripheral blood, sampled in the first trimester of pregnancy. The receptors were gathered from a female donor with multiple sclerosis, enrolled in a pregnancy study.

The chain carries TRBV9 and TRBJ2-7; D is ambiguous. Germline lookup yields CDR1 SGDLS and CDR2 YYNGEE. Trimming took off 5 bases at V and 6 bases at J, with 15 bases between the two ends. This CDR3 has 13 residues. CDR3 protein: CASSGRLGPEQYF. CDR3 bases: TGTGCCAGCAGTGGCCGCCTAGGCCCCGAGCAGTACTTC.

The J gene is TRBJ1-2, the V gene TRBV7-9; D perhaps matches TRBD1 (6 bases). The CDR3 sequence is 16 residues long. The V gene's germline CDR1 is SEHNR and CDR2 FQNEAQ (reference sequence). V was shortened by 5 bases and J by 8 bases, with 24 bases between the two germline ends. CDR3 region: CASSASAGVQERGYTF. Here the CDR3 DNA reads TGTGCCAGCAGCGCAAGCGCAGGGGTCCAAGAGAGGGGCTACACCTTC.

In this sample, this clone turned up once. This sequence joins TRBV4-3 and TRBJ2-3; 9 bases are a match to TRBD1. Unmatched junction bases numbered 4, after V lost 1 base and J lost 2 bases. This CDR3 comprises 16 residues. CDR1 and CDR2 from the germline V gene are LGHNA and YSLEER. The CDR3 sequence: CASSQAGTGPTDTQYF. The CDR3 nucleotides read TGCGCCAGCAGCCAAGCCGGGACAGGGCCCACAGATACGCAGTATTTT.

V is TRBV5-1 and J is TRBJ1-5; D not certain. This CDR3 spans 15 amino acids. Per germline, CDR1 SGHRS and CDR2 YFSETQ. Trimming removed 0 bases at V and 0 bases at J, with 7 bases between. CDR3 loop: CASSLAGNSNQPQHF. CDR3 DNA: TGCGCCAGCAGCTTGGCGGGAAATAGCAATCAGCCCCAGCATTTT.

CDR3 loop: CASSDRYTGELFF. The CDR3 region has the DNA TGTGCCAGCAGTGACAGATACACCGGGGAGCTGTTTTTT. This chain joins TRBV6-5 and TRBJ2-2; tentative D call: TRBD1 (5 bases). This CDR3 contains 13 residues. Per the germline V gene, CDR1 is MNHEY and CDR2 is SVGAGI. V was cut by 5 bases and J by 3 bases, with 7 bases left in between.

The chain employs TRBV5-6 and TRBJ2-2; TRBD2 might be the D (5 bases). Germline CDR1 is SGHDT and CDR2 is YYEEEE. The CDR3 runs to 12 residues. V was clipped by 4 bases and J by 7 bases, with 8 bases between them. The CDR3 loop is CASSPGGGELFF. The DNA of the CDR3 is TGTGCCAGCAGCCCCGGAGGCGGGGAGCTGTTTTTT.

This chain links TRBV15 with TRBJ1-5, with TRBD1 matching 8 bases. CDR1 is LNHNV, CDR2 YYDKDF, per germline (reference sequence). The CDR3 is 16 residues long. The trim removed 3 bases at V and 6 bases at J, leaving 10 bases unmatched. CDR3 sequence reads: CATSSFLGQGLQPQHF. The CDR3 coding sequence is TGTGCCACCAGCAGCTTCCTTGGACAGGGCCTTCAGCCCCAGCATTTT.

V is TRBV29-1 and J is TRBJ1-4; 7 bases match TRBD1. Germline-derived CDR1 and CDR2 are SQVTM and ANQGSEA. CDR3 length equals 12 residues. With 4 bases clipped from V and 6 bases from J, the junction kept 2 bases outside the gene matches. CDR3 sequence reads: CSVGDSDEKLFF. In nucleotides, the CDR3 is TGCAGCGTTGGGGACAGTGATGAAAAACTGTTTTTT. Together with reference TRBV29-1 and TRBJ1-4, the CDR3 gives the full variable domain: SAVISQKPSRDICQRGTSLTIQCQVDSQVTMMFWYRQQPGQSLTLIATANQGSEATYESGFVIDKFPISRPNLTFSTLTVSNMSPEDSSIYLCSVGDSDEKLFFGSGTQLSVL.

The count of this clone is one. The genes are TRBV28 and TRBJ1-3; a weak D match, TRBD1 (6 bases). V lost 6 bases and J lost 0, with 15 bases in between. CDR1 and CDR2 from the germline V gene are MDHEN and SYDVKM. CDR3 length: 16 residues. CDR3 sequence: CASRIQGGISGNTIYF. CDR3 bases: TGTGCCAGCAGGATACAGGGCGGTATCTCTGGAAACACCATATATTTT.

The chain carries TRBV27 and TRBJ1-5; the D gene is possibly TRBD1 (6 bases). The CDR3 is made up of 14 amino acids. Trimming shortened V by 0 bases and J by 5 bases, and 8 bases separated the two germline ends. Germline V gives CDR1 MNHEY, CDR2 SMNVEV (reference sequence). The CDR3 sequence: CASSLSGGDQPQHF. DNA for the CDR3: TGTGCCAGCAGTTTATCAGGGGGAGATCAGCCCCAGCATTTT.

The chain recombines TRBV27 with TRBJ1-1; weak D call: TRBD1 (6 bases). Looked up from germline, CDR1 is MNHEY and CDR2 is SMNVEV (reference sequence). The CDR3 has 15 amino acids. V lost 2 bases, J lost 7 bases, and 17 bases lay in between. DNA for the CDR3: TGTGCCAGCAGTTTAGGTCGTGGGGGGGCTTATGAAGCTTTCTTT. This sequence encodes CASSLGRGGAYEAFF.

This chain uses TRBV2 with TRBJ2-7; TRBD2 aligns across 13 bases. There are 15 residues in the CDR3. The V gene's germline CDR1 is SNHLY and CDR2 FYNNEI. Trimming cost V 6 bases and J 3 bases; bases outside gene matches: 5. In nucleotides, the CDR3 is TGTGCCAGCAGGGGACGGACTAGCGGGAGCTACGAGCAGTACTTC. As protein: CASRGRTSGSYEQYF.

The rearrangement joins TRBV13 to TRBJ2-7; TRBD1 might be the D (6 bases). Per the germline V gene, CDR1 is PRHDT and CDR2 is FYEKMQ (reference sequence). Trimming shortened V by 6 bases and J by 1 base, and 13 bases separated the two germline ends. The CDR3 totals 14 residues. CDR3 sequence: CASRRSTGSYEQYF. The DNA for the CDR3 is TGTGCCAGCAGACGATCGACAGGATCCTACGAGCAGTACTTC.

The gene calls are TRBV5-6 and TRBJ2-2; the match to TRBD2 covers 10 bases. The CDR3 length is 16 residues. With V trimmed by 0 bases and J by 9 bases, 8 bases remained unmatched. CDR1 and CDR2 (germline): SGHDT, YYEEEE. CDR3 in amino acids: CASSLDLAGVLRELFF. The CDR3 DNA is TGTGCCAGCAGCTTGGATCTAGCGGGAGTGCTTAGGGAGCTGTTTTTT.

The gene calls are TRBV4-1 and TRBJ2-7, with TRBD2 as a possible D gene (5 bases). The CDR3 is 17 amino acids. CDR1 MGHRA and CDR2 YSYEKL come from the germline V gene. Trimming took off 0 bases at V and 9 bases at J, with 24 bases between the two ends. CDR3 amino acids: CASSQDPSQNMLAGQYF. CDR3 nucleotides: TGCGCCAGCAGCCAAGATCCTAGCCAAAACATGCTCGCGGGGCAGTACTTC.

The rearrangement joins TRBV30 to TRBJ1-5, with 7 bases aligning to TRBD1. Germline V gives CDR1 GTSNPN, CDR2 SVGIG (reference sequence). This CDR3 region has 15 residues. V gave up 1 base and J gave up 2 bases; unmatched junction bases: 5. Here the CDR3 reads CAWSATGAGNQPQHF. In nucleotides, the CDR3 is TGTGCCTGGAGTGCTACAGGGGCGGGCAATCAGCCCCAGCATTTT.

Turning to this clone: The sample contains more than one DNA sequence encoding this CDR3. The chain combines TRBV27 with TRBJ1-5; possibly TRBD1 for D (5 bases). Germline loops: CDR1 MNHEY, CDR2 SMNVEV (reference sequence). Between the trimmed V and J ends, which lost 5 bases and 1 base, there was a span of 9 bases. The CDR3 is 14 residues long. As DNA, the CDR3 is TGTGCCAGCAGTCTGGGGGGGAGCAATCAGCCCCAGCATTTT. It codes for CASSLGGSNQPQHF.

CDR3 residues: CASSLDGTEAFF. The CDR3 region has the DNA TGTGCCAGCAGCTTGGACGGCACTGAAGCTTTCTTT. This chain joins TRBV5-4 and TRBJ1-1; D is undetermined. Trimming took off 0 bases at V and 4 bases at J, with 4 bases between the two ends. Per germline, CDR1 SGHNT and CDR2 YYREEE (reference sequence). This CDR3 contains 12 residues.

A word on this clone: The identical CDR3 is also encoded by other nucleotide sequences in the sample. This rearrangement joins TRBV30 to TRBJ1-3, with D perhaps matching TRBD1 (5 bases). The CDR3 covers 15 residues. Trimming removed 2 bases from V and 0 bases from J, with 11 bases in between. Per germline, CDR1 GTSNPN and CDR2 SVGIG (reference sequence). Here the CDR3 DNA reads TGTGCCTGGAGTCGGGACTCCGGCTCTGGAAACACCATATATTTT. It codes for CAWSRDSGSGNTIYF.

The genes are TRBV2 and TRBJ2-5; D is perhaps TRBD2 (6 bases). The CDR3 runs to 13 residues. Germline-derived CDR1 and CDR2 are SNHLY and FYNNEI. Trimming shortened V by 5 bases and J by 5 bases, and 12 bases separated the two germline ends. CDR3 region: CASSLTSKETQYF. DNA of the CDR3: TGTGCCAGCAGTTTGACTAGTAAGGAGACCCAGTACTTC.